These T cell receptor beta chains were read from a single sample in a study of blood T cell repertoires in COVID-19. Clones were sequenced by immunoSEQ multiplex PCR, and TCRdb holds only the in-frame ones, with some missing. The sample carries some 250,000 clones, over 80% recorded once. The sample consisted of peripheral blood. The receptors shown here come from a man in his forties with acute or convalescent COVID-19. The CDR3 runs from the conserved cysteine through the conserved F or W. The D gene is left open where the match is weak. Expanded clones get a size class; other rows say once, few or many, or leave the size out.

j_call: TRBJ1-1
v_call: TRBV3-1/TRBV3-2
d_call: .
clone_size: .
cdr3_nt: TGTGCCAGCAGCCAAGCGGGCGGGAGGAACACTGAAGCTTTCTTT
cdr3_aa: CASSQAGGRNTEAFF

j_call: TRBJ2-7
v_call: TRBV9
d_call: TRBD1
clone_size: .
cdr3_nt: TGTGCCAGCAGCGGGACAGGAGACTACGAGCAGTACTTC
cdr3_aa: CASSGTGDYEQYF

j_call: TRBJ1-1
v_call: TRBV30
d_call: .
clone_size: .
cdr3_nt: TGTGCCTGGAGTGATCCGGGGAGGGACACTGAAGCTTTCTTT
cdr3_aa: CAWSDPGRDTEAFF

j_call: TRBJ2-1
v_call: TRBV5-6
d_call: TRBD2
clone_size: .
cdr3_nt: TGTGCCAGCAGCGCCGGACTAGCGGGAGTTGTTAGCGGTGAGCAGTTCTTC
cdr3_aa: CASSAGLAGVVSGEQFF

j_call: TRBJ2-7
v_call: TRBV6-2/TRBV6-3
d_call: .
clone_size: .
cdr3_nt: TGTGCCAGCAGTTACGAACTAGCAGTTACCTACGAGCAGTACTTC
cdr3_aa: CASSYELAVTYEQYF

j_call: TRBJ2-3
v_call: TRBV4-3
d_call: TRBD2
clone_size: .
cdr3_nt: TGCGCCAGCAGCCGTAGCGGGAGAGTGGATACGCAGTATTTT
cdr3_aa: CASSRSGRVDTQYF

j_call: TRBJ2-3
v_call: TRBV9
d_call: .
clone_size: few
cdr3_nt: TGTGCCAGCAGCGTAACGGCGGGAATGACAGATACGCAGTATTTT
cdr3_aa: CASSVTAGMTDTQYF

j_call: TRBJ2-1
v_call: TRBV11-2
d_call: TRBD1
clone_size: .
cdr3_nt: TGTGCCAGCAGCCTCGACAGGGCATACAATGAGCAGTTCTTC
cdr3_aa: CASSLDRAYNEQFF

j_call: TRBJ1-2
v_call: TRBV2
d_call: .
clone_size: few
cdr3_nt: TGTGCCAGCAGTGACAGGGCACATGGCTACACCTTC
cdr3_aa: CASSDRAHGYTF

j_call: TRBJ1-1
v_call: TRBV7-9
d_call: .
clone_size: few
cdr3_nt: TGTGCCAGCAGCTTAACGGACAGCACTGAAGCTTTCTTT
cdr3_aa: CASSLTDSTEAFF

j_call: TRBJ2-1
v_call: TRBV11-3
d_call: TRBD2
clone_size: .
cdr3_nt: TGTGCCAGCAGCTTAAGCTTAGCGGGAGGACACTACAATGAGCAGTTCTTC
cdr3_aa: CASSLSLAGGHYNEQFF

j_call: TRBJ1-2
v_call: TRBV6-5
d_call: TRBD1
clone_size: .
cdr3_nt: TGTGCCAGCAGTAGCGACAGGGGTTTCTATGGCTACACCTTC
cdr3_aa: CASSSDRGFYGYTF

j_call: TRBJ1-1
v_call: TRBV28
d_call: TRBD1
clone_size: .
cdr3_nt: TGTGCCAGCAGATCGACTCCCGGGACAGATCGGGGAGCTTTCTTT
cdr3_aa: CASRSTPGTDRGAFF

j_call: TRBJ1-4
v_call: TRBV6-5
d_call: .
clone_size: .
cdr3_nt: TGTGCCAGCAGTTCCCACCAGGAAACGGATGAAAAACTGTTTTTT
cdr3_aa: CASSSHQETDEKLFF

j_call: TRBJ2-3
v_call: TRBV11-2
d_call: .
clone_size: .
cdr3_nt: TGTGCCAGCAGCCGCGGAGGCGGGATTTTCACAGATACGCAGTATTTT
cdr3_aa: CASSRGGGIFTDTQYF

j_call: TRBJ1-1
v_call: TRBV30
d_call: .
clone_size: .
cdr3_nt: TGTGCCTGGAGACCGAGGGACACTGAAGCTTTCTTT
cdr3_aa: CAWRPRDTEAFF

j_call: TRBJ1-6
v_call: TRBV28
d_call: .
clone_size: few
cdr3_nt: TGTGCCAGCATAGATCCCCTCGTAGCGGATTCACCCCTCCACTTT
cdr3_aa: CASIDPLVADSPLHF

j_call: TRBJ1-3
v_call: TRBV11-2
d_call: .
clone_size: .
cdr3_nt: TGTGCCAGCAGCTTAGGGGCAGGGGAGGGAAACACCATATATTTT
cdr3_aa: CASSLGAGEGNTIYF

j_call: TRBJ2-6
v_call: TRBV10-3
d_call: TRBD1
clone_size: once
cdr3_nt: TGTGCCACGGGACAGGGGAGAGGGGCCAACGTCCTGACTTTC
cdr3_aa: CATGQGRGANVLTF

j_call: TRBJ2-7
v_call: TRBV11-2
d_call: .
clone_size: .
cdr3_nt: TGTGCCAGCAGCTTAGATCCTCAAGCCTTTTACGAGCAGTACTTC
cdr3_aa: CASSLDPQAFYEQYF

j_call: TRBJ2-2
v_call: TRBV5-4
d_call: .
clone_size: .
cdr3_nt: TGTGCCAGCAGCTTGGTGGCGGCGAACACCGGGGAGCTGTTTTTT
cdr3_aa: CASSLVAANTGELFF

j_call: TRBJ2-1
v_call: TRBV11-2
d_call: .
clone_size: .
cdr3_nt: TGTGCCAGCAGCTTAGGTGGGAGCCCTTACAATGAGCAGTTCTTC
cdr3_aa: CASSLGGSPYNEQFF

j_call: TRBJ1-2
v_call: TRBV9
d_call: TRBD1
clone_size: .
cdr3_nt: TGTGCCAGCAGCCGGGACAGGGTTGGTGGCTACACCTTC
cdr3_aa: CASSRDRVGGYTF

j_call: TRBJ1-2
v_call: TRBV10-3
d_call: TRBD1
clone_size: .
cdr3_nt: TGTGCCATCAGTGTCACAGGGGTGGAGTTCTACACCTTC
cdr3_aa: CAISVTGVEFYTF

j_call: TRBJ2-7
v_call: TRBV5-1
d_call: TRBD2
clone_size: .
cdr3_nt: TGCGCCAGCAGCCAGACTAGCGGGAGGGCCTCCTACGAGCAGTACTTC
cdr3_aa: CASSQTSGRASYEQYF

j_call: TRBJ1-5
v_call: TRBV19
d_call: TRBD1
clone_size: .
cdr3_nt: TGTGCCAGTAGTATGGGACAGGGGCAGGGACAGCCCCAGCATTTT
cdr3_aa: CASSMGQGQGQPQHF

j_call: TRBJ2-2
v_call: TRBV7-2
d_call: TRBD2
clone_size: .
cdr3_nt: TGTGCCAGCAGCTTAGGACTAGCGGGAGTCGACGGGGAGCTGTTTTTT
cdr3_aa: CASSLGLAGVDGELFF

j_call: TRBJ2-5
v_call: TRBV7-2
d_call: TRBD1
clone_size: .
cdr3_nt: TGTGCCAGCAGCCAAGGGGGACAGAGTCAAGAGACCCAGTACTTC
cdr3_aa: CASSQGGQSQETQYF

j_call: TRBJ1-2
v_call: TRBV5-5
d_call: .
clone_size: .
cdr3_nt: TGTGCCAGCAGCTTACAGGATCTGGGCTACACCTTC
cdr3_aa: CASSLQDLGYTF

j_call: TRBJ1-3
v_call: TRBV7-2
d_call: .
clone_size: .
cdr3_nt: TGTGCCAGCAGCTTAGGGCCGCGAAACACCATATATTTT
cdr3_aa: CASSLGPRNTIYF

j_call: TRBJ2-5
v_call: TRBV12-3/TRBV12-4
d_call: .
clone_size: once
cdr3_nt: TGTGCCAGCAGGCGACAGGTAGAGACCCAGTACTTC
cdr3_aa: CASRRQVETQYF

j_call: TRBJ1-2
v_call: TRBV6-5
d_call: TRBD1
clone_size: .
cdr3_nt: TGTGCCAGCAGTTTCTACCTCAGGGGGACTAACTATGGCTACACCTTC
cdr3_aa: CASSFYLRGTNYGYTF

j_call: TRBJ1-4
v_call: TRBV30
d_call: .
clone_size: .
cdr3_nt: TGTGCCTGGAGTGCTTCAGAGGCTAATGAAAAACTGTTTTTT
cdr3_aa: CAWSASEANEKLFF

j_call: TRBJ2-5
v_call: TRBV6-5
d_call: TRBD2
clone_size: .
cdr3_nt: TGTGCCAGCAGTTACGGGGGGGACCAAGAGACCCAGTACTTC
cdr3_aa: CASSYGGDQETQYF

j_call: TRBJ2-7
v_call: TRBV5-1
d_call: TRBD2
clone_size: .
cdr3_nt: TGCGCCAGCAGCTTCCTTAGCGGGGCCTCCTACGAGCAGTACTTC
cdr3_aa: CASSFLSGASYEQYF

j_call: TRBJ2-1
v_call: TRBV9
d_call: TRBD2
clone_size: .
cdr3_nt: TGTGCCAGCAGCCCGGGACTAGCGGGAGCTCTCAATGAGCAGTTCTTC
cdr3_aa: CASSPGLAGALNEQFF

j_call: TRBJ2-7
v_call: TRBV10-3
d_call: TRBD2
clone_size: .
cdr3_nt: TGTGCCACCGCGACTAGCGGGAGAGCCTACGAGCAGTACTTC
cdr3_aa: CATATSGRAYEQYF

j_call: TRBJ2-5
v_call: TRBV12-3/TRBV12-4
d_call: .
clone_size: .
cdr3_nt: TGTGCCAGCAGTCAAAGCGATACGGAGACCCAGTACTTC
cdr3_aa: CASSQSDTETQYF

j_call: TRBJ2-2
v_call: TRBV28
d_call: TRBD1
clone_size: once
cdr3_nt: TGTGCCAGCAGTTTCCCCGACAGGGGCGGCGGGGAGCTGTTTTTT
cdr3_aa: CASSFPDRGGGELFF

j_call: TRBJ2-7
v_call: TRBV4-3
d_call: TRBD1
clone_size: .
cdr3_nt: TGCGCCAGCAGCCAATACACAAAGACAGGGGTGAGCTCCTACGAGCAGTACTTC
cdr3_aa: CASSQYTKTGVSSYEQYF

j_call: TRBJ1-6
v_call: TRBV11-2
d_call: .
clone_size: .
cdr3_nt: TGTGCCAGCAGCTTATTCAGGGGTGATTCACCCCTCCACTTT
cdr3_aa: CASSLFRGDSPLHF